The rows below give T cell receptor beta chains drawn from one sample of a study of Ad26.COV2.S vaccination and SARS-CoV-2 variants. The method was immunoSEQ multiplex PCR; TCRdb's version includes in-frame clones alone and lacks a portion of them. This sample has almost 400,000 clones, with over 75% found just once. This specimen consisted of peripheral blood, obtained in a trial of Ad26.COV2.S vaccine versus placebo. The receptor set was obtained from a person aged 18-65 years who received the Ad26.COV2.S COVID-19 vaccine or a placebo. Each CDR3 is given with its conserved first and last residue. A D gene is named only where the DNA matches it firmly. The size entry is marked missing in some rows and otherwise reads once, few, many or a size class.

v_call,d_call,cdr3_length,j_call,clone_size,cdr3_aa,cdr3_nt
TRBV29-1,.,14,TRBJ1-4,.,CSAKTTEAGEKLFF,TGCAGCGCCAAGACGACCGAGGCGGGAGAAAAACTGTTTTTT
TRBV6-2/TRBV6-3,TRBD2,18,TRBJ2-2,.,CASSAPSGLGANTGELFF,TGTGCCAGCAGTGCTCCTAGCGGCCTTGGGGCGAACACCGGGGAGCTGTTTTTT
TRBV6-5,.,14,TRBJ1-4,.,CASRGYATNEKLFF,TGTGCCAGCAGGGGATATGCAACTAATGAAAAACTGTTTTTT
TRBV6-2/TRBV6-3,.,13,TRBJ1-2,.,CASSSQGDYGYTF,TGTGCCAGCAGTTCCCAGGGAGACTATGGCTACACCTTC
TRBV7-9,.,14,TRBJ1-1,.,CASRSPGIGTEAFF,TGTGCCAGCAGATCCCCAGGTATAGGCACTGAAGCTTTCTTT
TRBV6-5,.,14,TRBJ1-5,.,CASSRGQSNQPQHF,TGTGCCAGCAGCCGCGGACAGAGCAATCAGCCCCAGCATTTT
TRBV10-2,.,10,TRBJ2-2,few,CASSNGELFF,TGCGCCAGTAGCAACGGGGAGCTGTTTTTT
TRBV9,.,16,TRBJ2-1,.,CASSVGAGLSYNEQFF,TGTGCCAGCAGCGTAGGGGCGGGCCTCTCCTACAATGAGCAGTTCTTC
TRBV28,.,14,TRBJ2-1,.,CASSLLREGNEQFF,TGTGCCAGCAGCCTACTGAGAGAAGGCAATGAGCAGTTCTTC
TRBV7-2,TRBD2,15,TRBJ2-7,.,CASSPYPLSGRGQYF,TGTGCCAGCAGCCCCTATCCTCTGAGCGGGAGGGGTCAGTACTTC
TRBV10-3,.,13,TRBJ2-7,.,CAIRLTRDSEQYF,TGTGCCATCAGACTTACAAGAGACAGCGAGCAGTACTTC
TRBV11-1,TRBD1,14,TRBJ1-1,.,CASSLPTGSNEAFF,TGTGCCAGCAGTTTACCGACAGGGTCTAATGAAGCTTTCTTT
TRBV2,.,12,TRBJ2-5,.,CASTRYGGTQYF,TGTGCCAGCACCCGGTACGGGGGCACCCAGTACTTC
TRBV18,TRBD2,16,TRBJ2-1,once,CASSPPLAGAYNEQFF,TGTGCCAGCTCACCACCCCTAGCGGGAGCGTACAATGAGCAGTTCTTC
TRBV11-3,.,15,TRBJ2-7,.,CASSLDLRGIDEQYF,TGTGCCAGCAGCTTAGATTTGCGAGGGATCGACGAGCAGTACTTC
TRBV28,TRBD2,17,TRBJ2-6,.,CASSGLAGISGANVLTF,TGTGCCAGCTCTGGACTAGCGGGGATCTCTGGGGCCAACGTCCTGACTTTC
TRBV28,.,15,TRBJ2-3,.,CASKLRVSSTDTQYF,TGTGCCAGTAAGCTCAGGGTTTCTAGCACAGATACGCAGTATTTT
TRBV5-1,.,12,TRBJ2-4,.,CASSLEGNIQYF,TGCGCCAGCAGCTTGGAGGGTAACATTCAGTACTTC
TRBV28,.,13,TRBJ1-6,.,CASSLGRNSPLHF,TGTGCCAGCAGTTTAGGGCGGAATTCACCCCTCCACTTT
TRBV4-2,TRBD1,15,TRBJ2-7,.,CASSQLGQGRGEQYF,TGTGCCAGCAGCCAACTGGGACAGGGACGTGGCGAGCAGTACTTC
TRBV7-9,.,13,TRBJ1-6,.,CASSAVGNSPLHF,TGTGCCAGCAGCGCCGTTGGGAATTCACCCCTCCACTTT
TRBV5-4,.,15,TRBJ1-3,.,CASSLDSYSGNTIYF,TGTGCCAGCAGCTTGGACAGCTACTCTGGAAACACCATATATTTT
TRBV6-5,.,14,TRBJ2-7,once,CASSYSIRGGEQYF,TGTGCCAGCAGTTACTCGATAAGGGGGGGGGAGCAGTACTTC
TRBV25-1,.,14,TRBJ2-5,.,CASLIVPPGETQYF,TGTGCCAGCCTTATAGTCCCCCCGGGGGAGACCCAGTACTTC
TRBV28,TRBD1,14,TRBJ1-1,.,CATLQGAGGTEAFF,TGTGCCACCTTACAGGGGGCGGGCGGCACTGAAGCTTTCTTT
TRBV9,TRBD2,15,TRBJ2-7,.,CASSSHSGNSDEQYF,TGTGCCAGCAGCTCCCACAGCGGGAATAGCGACGAGCAGTACTTC
TRBV19,TRBD1,16,TRBJ1-2,.,CASSMAGQGAHYGYTF,TGTGCCAGTAGTATGGCGGGACAGGGGGCGCACTATGGCTACACCTTC
TRBV7-8,.,15,TRBJ2-1,.,CASSQRGARGNEQFF,TGTGCCAGCAGCCAAAGGGGGGCCCGGGGGAATGAGCAGTTCTTC
TRBV4-3,TRBD1,16,TRBJ1-5,few,CASSQDRTGGVQPQHF,TGCGCCAGCAGCCAAGATCGGACAGGGGGCGTCCAGCCCCAGCATTTT
TRBV9,.,15,TRBJ2-2,.,CASRSRGDFTGELFF,TGTGCCAGCAGGTCCCGTGGAGACTTCACCGGGGAGCTGTTTTTT
TRBV28,.,12,TRBJ2-1,.,CSTSSGLNEQFF,TGTTCCACTAGCTCGGGGTTGAATGAGCAGTTCTTC
TRBV24-1,.,16,TRBJ2-4,.,CATSDPAGPGENIQYF,TGTGCCACCAGTGACCCGGCGGGGCCGGGAGAAAACATTCAGTACTTC
TRBV2,.,14,TRBJ1-5,few,CASSDASPNQPQHF,TGTGCCAGCAGTGACGCATCCCCTAATCAGCCCCAGCATTTT
TRBV5-4,.,15,TRBJ1-2,few,CASSRDSNLNYGYTF,TGTGCCAGCAGCCGAGACAGCAACCTCAACTATGGCTACACCTTC
TRBV4-1,TRBD1,14,TRBJ1-1,.,CASSGNRGNTEAFF,TGCGCCAGCAGCGGGAACAGGGGGAACACTGAAGCTTTCTTT
TRBV25-1,.,11,TRBJ2-7,.,CASSPHDEQYF,TGTGCCAGCAGCCCCCACGACGAGCAGTACTTC
TRBV6-6,.,13,TRBJ1-2,.,CASSYSSGGGYTF,TGTGCCAGCAGTTACTCGAGCGGGGGTGGCTACACCTTC
TRBV19,.,12,TRBJ2-5,.,CASGGSRETQYF,TGTGCCAGTGGCGGGTCGAGGGAGACCCAGTACTTC